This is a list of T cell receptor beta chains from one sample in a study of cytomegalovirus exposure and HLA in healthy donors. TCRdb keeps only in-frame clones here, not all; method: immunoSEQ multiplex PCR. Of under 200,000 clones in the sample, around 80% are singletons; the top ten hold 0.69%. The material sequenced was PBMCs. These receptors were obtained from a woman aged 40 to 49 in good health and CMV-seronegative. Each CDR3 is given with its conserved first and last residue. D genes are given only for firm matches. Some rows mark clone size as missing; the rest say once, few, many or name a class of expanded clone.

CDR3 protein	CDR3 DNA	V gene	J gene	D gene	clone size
CASSFGEDGYTF	TGTGCCAGCAGTTTCGGGGAGGATGGCTACACCTTC	TRBV28	TRBJ1-2	-	-
CACPQATGELFF	TGTGCCTGTCCCCAGGCCACCGGGGAGCTGTTTTTT	TRBV30	TRBJ2-2	-	-
CASSLGGQPQHF	TGTGCCAGCAGTTTGGGAGGACAGCCCCAGCATTTT	TRBV28	TRBJ1-5	-	once
CASSLVGTGYNEQFF	TGCGCCAGCAGCTTGGTTGGGACAGGCTACAATGAGCAGTTCTTC	TRBV5-1	TRBJ2-1	TRBD1	-
CASSRDSRVDEQFF	TGTGCCAGCAGTCGGGACTCGAGGGTCGATGAGCAGTTCTTC	TRBV28	TRBJ2-1	-	-
CASSRLAGGMNEQFF	TGTGCCAGTTCCAGACTAGCGGGAGGGATGAATGAGCAGTTCTTC	TRBV19	TRBJ2-1	TRBD2	-
CAWTGTLLSPLHF	TGTGCCTGGACGGGGACTCTACTATCACCCCTCCACTTT	TRBV30	TRBJ1-6	-	-
CASSSTVNTQYF	TGTGCCAGCAGCTCGACAGTTAATACCCAGTACTTC	TRBV5-6	TRBJ2-5	-	once
CASSYSVQVQETQYF	TGTGCCAGCAGTTACAGCGTACAAGTCCAAGAGACCCAGTACTTC	TRBV6-5	TRBJ2-5	-	-
CASSGSGSRQETQYF	TGTGCCAGCAGCGGTAGCGGGAGCCGCCAAGAGACCCAGTACTTC	TRBV5-4	TRBJ2-5	TRBD2	-
CASSDLRSGGAHYNEQFF	TGTGCCAGCAGTGATTTAAGGAGCGGGGGGGCTCACTACAATGAGCAGTTCTTC	TRBV6-1	TRBJ2-1	TRBD2	-
CSATRTGDQQETQYF	TGCAGCGCGACAAGGACAGGGGACCAGCAAGAGACCCAGTACTTC	TRBV29-1	TRBJ2-5	TRBD1	-
CASSLSAGVTPPGEQYF	TGCGCCAGCAGCTTGTCGGCAGGGGTAACCCCTCCCGGCGAGCAGTACTTC	TRBV5-1	TRBJ2-7	-	-
CATRGSNGRSFNTEAFF	TGTGCCACCCGGGGAAGCAATGGGAGGTCGTTCAACACTGAAGCTTTCTTT	TRBV6-4	TRBJ1-1	-	few
CASRSGTTNTGELFF	TGCGCCAGCAGAAGCGGGACTACGAACACCGGGGAGCTGTTTTTT	TRBV10-2	TRBJ2-2	TRBD2	-
CASSSQMARGGKGSWETQYF	TGTGCCAGCAGTTCCCAAATGGCGCGGGGGGGCAAGGGTTCGTGGGAGACCCAGTACTTC	TRBV27	TRBJ2-5	TRBD2	-
CASRTGGGINEQFF	TGTGCCAGCAGAACGGGCGGGGGTATCAATGAGCAGTTCTTC	TRBV11-2	TRBJ2-1	TRBD2	-
CAIRGGQGSTDTQYF	TGTGCCATCAGGGGGGGACAGGGAAGCACAGATACGCAGTATTTT	TRBV10-3	TRBJ2-3	TRBD1	-
CASSLNRVTAFF	TGTGCCAGCAGCCTCAACAGGGTGACAGCTTTCTTT	TRBV11-3	TRBJ1-1	-	-
CASSLERALNTEAFF	TGTGCCAGCAGCTTAGAGCGAGCACTGAACACTGAAGCTTTCTTT	TRBV7-9	TRBJ1-1	-	-
CASSLERAGGTGELFF	TGTGCCAGCAGCTTAGAGCGGGCAGGGGGTACCGGGGAGCTGTTTTTT	TRBV7-6	TRBJ2-2	-	-
CASEGAGVYQPQHF	TGTGCCAGCGAGGGGGCAGGGGTTTATCAGCCCCAGCATTTT	TRBV6-1	TRBJ1-5	TRBD1	few
CASSLTRGWSDTQYF	TGTGCCAGCAGCTTAACTAGAGGTTGGTCAGATACGCAGTATTTT	TRBV11-2	TRBJ2-3	-	-
CASSQGGQGTGELFF	TGCGCCAGCAGCCAAGGGGGACAGGGCACCGGGGAGCTGTTTTTT	TRBV4-1	TRBJ2-2	TRBD1	-
CATSRTTGLGETQYF	TGTGCCACCAGCAGGACGACAGGGCTAGGAGAGACCCAGTACTTC	TRBV15	TRBJ2-5	TRBD1	-
CASSQDLGQENTEAFF	TGTGCCAGCAGCCAAGATTTAGGCCAGGAGAACACTGAAGCTTTCTTT	TRBV4-2	TRBJ1-1	-	once
CASSQDNNEQFF	TGTGCCAGCAGCCAAGATAACAATGAGCAGTTCTTC	TRBV4-2	TRBJ2-1	-	-
CASSLQATSGEQYF	TGCGCCAGCAGCCTCCAGGCAACCTCAGGGGAGCAGTACTTC	TRBV4-1	TRBJ2-7	-	-
CASSQSGRASERYEQYF	TGCGCCAGCAGTCAATCGGGGCGGGCTAGCGAGCGGTACGAGCAGTACTTC	TRBV23-1	TRBJ2-7	-	once